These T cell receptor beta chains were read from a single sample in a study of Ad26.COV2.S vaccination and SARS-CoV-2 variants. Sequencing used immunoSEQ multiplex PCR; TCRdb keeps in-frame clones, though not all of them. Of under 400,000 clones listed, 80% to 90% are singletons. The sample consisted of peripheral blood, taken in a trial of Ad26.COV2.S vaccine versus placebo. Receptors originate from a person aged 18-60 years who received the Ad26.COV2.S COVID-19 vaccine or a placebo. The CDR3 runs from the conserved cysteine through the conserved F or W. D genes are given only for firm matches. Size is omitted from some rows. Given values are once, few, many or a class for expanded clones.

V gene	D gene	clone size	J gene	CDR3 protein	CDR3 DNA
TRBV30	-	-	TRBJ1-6	CAWSGGLSGGSPLHF	TGTGCCTGGAGTGGGGGACTCTCGGGCGGGTCACCCCTCCACTTT
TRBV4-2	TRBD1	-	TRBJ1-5	CASSQERRQGGWPQHF	TGTGCCAGCAGCCAAGAGCGACGACAGGGGGGATGGCCCCAGCATTTT
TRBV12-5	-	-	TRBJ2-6	CASGSSGANVLTF	TGTGCTAGTGGGTCGTCTGGGGCCAACGTCCTGACTTTC
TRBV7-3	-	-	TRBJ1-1	CASSPGHISDEAFF	TGTGCCAGCAGCCCAGGACACATCTCAGATGAAGCTTTCTTT
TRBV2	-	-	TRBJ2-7	CASSAYFYEQYF	TGTGCCAGCAGTGCGTACTTTTACGAGCAGTACTTC
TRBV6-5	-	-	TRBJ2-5	CASSYEGRETQYF	TGTGCCAGCAGTTATGAGGGTAGGGAGACCCAGTACTTC
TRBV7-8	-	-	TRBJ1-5	CASSLVRAENQPQHF	TGTGCCAGCAGCTTAGTCAGGGCAGAGAATCAGCCCCAGCATTTT
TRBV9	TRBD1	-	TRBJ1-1	CASSGDSRNTEAFF	TGTGCCAGCAGCGGGGACAGTCGGAACACTGAAGCTTTCTTT
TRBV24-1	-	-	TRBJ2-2	CATSDGAVFPGELFF	TGTGCCACCAGTGACGGGGCAGTATTTCCCGGGGAGCTGTTTTTT
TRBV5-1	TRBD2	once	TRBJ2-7	CASSSGTSGSYEQYF	TGCGCCAGCAGCTCGGGGACTAGCGGTTCCTACGAGCAGTACTTC
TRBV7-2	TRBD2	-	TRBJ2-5	CASSLGSGGVLWQETQYF	TGTGCCAGCAGCTTAGGTAGCGGGGGGGTCTTGTGGCAAGAGACCCAGTACTTC
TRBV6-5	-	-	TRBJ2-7	CASSQIQGRQYF	TGTGCCAGCAGTCAGATACAGGGACGACAGTACTTC
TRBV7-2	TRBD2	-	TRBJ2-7	CASSLGTSGGTFSYEQYF	TGTGCCAGCAGCTTAGGGACTAGCGGGGGGACCTTCTCCTACGAGCAGTACTTC
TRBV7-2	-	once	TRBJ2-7	CASSLEGTSGTYEQYF	TGTGCCAGCAGCTTAGAGGGGACTTCAGGGACCTACGAGCAGTACTTC
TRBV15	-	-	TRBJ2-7	CATSRGAQSYEQYF	TGTGCCACCAGCAGAGGCGCACAGTCCTACGAGCAGTACTTC
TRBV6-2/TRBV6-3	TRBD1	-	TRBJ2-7	CASSSRTGTSYEQYF	TGTGCCAGCAGTTCTCGGACAGGGACCTCCTACGAGCAGTACTTC
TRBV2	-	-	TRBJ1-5	CASRTFTGSNQPQHF	TGTGCCAGCAGAACATTCACAGGGAGCAATCAGCCCCAGCATTTT
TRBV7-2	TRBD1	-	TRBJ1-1	CASSLDRVANTEAFF	TGTGCCAGCAGCTTGGACAGGGTCGCGAACACTGAAGCTTTCTTT
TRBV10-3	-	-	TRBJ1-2	CALRDTLAYGYTF	TGTGCCCTCCGGGACACTCTGGCCTATGGCTACACCTTC
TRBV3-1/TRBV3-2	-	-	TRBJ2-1	CASSQTGGGDEQFF	TGTGCCAGCAGCCAAACAGGGGGGGGTGATGAGCAGTTCTTC
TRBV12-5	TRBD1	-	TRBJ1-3	CASGSGTGGHTIYF	TGTGCTAGTGGTTCTGGGACAGGGGGCCACACCATATATTTT
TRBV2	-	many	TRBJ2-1	CASSPDLANNEQFF	TGTGCCAGCAGCCCGGACTTAGCGAACAATGAGCAGTTCTTC
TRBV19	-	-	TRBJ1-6	CASSLGQANSPLHF	TGTGCCAGTAGCCTAGGTCAGGCAAATTCACCCCTCCACTTT
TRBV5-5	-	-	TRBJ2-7	CASSLPPVSYEQYF	TGTGCCAGCAGCCTTCCCCCAGTCTCCTACGAGCAGTACTTC
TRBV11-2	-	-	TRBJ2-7	CASSSPGLASSHEQYF	TGTGCCAGCAGCTCCCCGGGCCTGGCTTCTTCCCACGAGCAGTACTTC
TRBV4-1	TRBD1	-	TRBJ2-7	CASSLTPRQGYEQYF	TGCGCCAGCAGCCTAACTCCCAGACAGGGCTACGAGCAGTACTTC
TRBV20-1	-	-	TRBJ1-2	CSASPPGDLIYGYTF	TGCAGTGCTAGTCCCCCAGGGGACCTTATCTATGGCTACACCTTC
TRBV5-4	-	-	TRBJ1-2	CASSLRPLYGYTF	TGTGCCAGCAGCTTACGGCCGCTCTATGGCTACACCTTC
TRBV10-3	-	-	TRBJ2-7	CAISELPGTYEQYF	TGTGCCATCAGTGAGCTCCCGGGGACGTACGAGCAGTACTTC
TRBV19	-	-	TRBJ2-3	CASSKGPAQNTQYF	TGTGCCAGTAGTAAAGGTCCCGCACAAAATACGCAGTATTTT
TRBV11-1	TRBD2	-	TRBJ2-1	CASSLASGGSTQQFF	TGTGCCAGCAGCTTGGCTAGCGGAGGTTCAACCCAGCAGTTCTTC
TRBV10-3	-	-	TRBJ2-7	CAIRDPGVGYEQYF	TGTGCCATCAGGGACCCGGGCGTAGGCTACGAGCAGTACTTC
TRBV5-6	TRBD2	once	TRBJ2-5	CASSLGTRQETQYF	TGTGCCAGCAGCTTGGGGACTAGACAAGAGACCCAGTACTTC
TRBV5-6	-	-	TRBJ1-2	CASSLLGRDYGYTF	TGTGCCAGCAGCTTGCTGGGAAGGGACTATGGCTACACCTTC